Below, 12 T cell receptor beta chains from the same sample are listed, as sequenced in a study of control samples from healthy donors and cancer patients. The assay was immunoSEQ multiplex PCR, and TCRdb's table has in-frame clones only and misses some. The table lists about 18,000 clones, roughly 80% of them singletons. Sample: PBMCs. These receptors originate from an elderly man with head and neck cancer.

The chain combines TRBV30 with TRBJ1-2, with 11 bases that match TRBD1. This CDR3 contains 15 residues. With V trimmed by 3 bases and J by 5 bases, 8 bases remained unmatched. The germline V gene has CDR1 GTSNPN and CDR2 SVGIG (reference sequence). CDR3 region: CAWRPPGTGGYGYTF. In DNA, the CDR3 is TGTGCCTGGAGGCCCCCCGGGACAGGGGGATATGGCTACACCTTC.

The chain employs TRBV2 and TRBJ2-1, with D possibly being TRBD1 or TRBD2 (6 bases each). Looked up from germline, CDR1 is SNHLY and CDR2 is FYNNEI. The CDR3 covers 13 residues. V gave up 7 bases and J gave up 5 bases, with 12 bases separating them. The CDR3 bases are TGTGCCAGCAAAGTTGGGGGGCACAATGAGCAGTTCTTC. Its protein is CASKVGGHNEQFF. The whole variable domain, remainder taken from reference TRBV2 and TRBJ2-1, is EPEVTQTPSHQVTQMGQEVILRCVPISNHLYFYWYRQILGQKVEFLVSFYNNEISEKSEIFDDQFSVERPDGSNFTLKIRSTKLEDSAMYFCASKVGGHNEQFFGPGTRLTVL.

The J gene is TRBJ2-7, the V gene TRBV6-2 or TRBV6-3, with D possibly TRBD1 on 6 matching bases. V lost 1 base and J 3 bases, leaving 10 bases between the germline ends. CDR3 size: 14 residues. CDR1 is MNHEY and CDR2 is SVGEGT in the germline V gene. The CDR3 DNA follows: TGTGCCAGCAGTTACTGGGTAGGGGGCTACGAGCAGTACTTC. This codes for CASSYWVGGYEQYF.

The chain has TRBV7-8 and TRBJ2-1, with 14 bases matching TRBD2. The V and J ends lost 2 bases and 2 bases, in that order; junction bases with no gene match: 8. From germline, CDR1 is SGHVS and CDR2 FQNEAQ. The CDR3 covers 19 residues. CDR3: CASSLKRTSGRQTYNEQFF. The CDR3 DNA reads as TGTGCCAGCAGCTTAAAAAGGACTAGCGGGAGGCAAACCTACAATGAGCAGTTCTTC. The full variable domain, its missing parts supplied by reference TRBV7-8 and TRBJ2-1, is GAGVSQSPRYKVAKRGQDVALRCDPISGHVSLFWYQQALGQGPEFLTYFQNEAQLDKSGLPSDRFFAERPEGSVSTLKIQRTQQEDSAVYLCASSLKRTSGRQTYNEQFFGPGTRLTVL.

This chain connects TRBV5-1 to TRBJ2-3; TRBD1 aligns across 9 bases. V shed 1 base, J shed 2 bases, and the junction held 8 bases outside the gene matches. The germline V gene encodes CDR1 SGHRS and CDR2 YFSETQ. The CDR3 is 17 amino acids. This chain's CDR3 is CASSLPRRDRDTDTQYF. The CDR3 nucleotides are TGCGCCAGCAGCTTGCCCAGGCGGGACAGGGACACAGATACGCAGTATTTT.

The chain has TRBV10-2 and TRBJ2-1, with D hard to call. Germline V gives CDR1 WSHSY, CDR2 SAAADI. The CDR3 runs 13 residues. V was clipped by 5 bases and J by 10 bases, with 15 bases between them. The CDR3 spells CASSSTAMGEQFF. The CDR3 nucleotides read TGCGCCAGCAGTTCCACGGCAATGGGAGAGCAGTTCTTC.

The rearrangement links TRBV7-2 to TRBJ2-1, with 8 bases identical to TRBD1. The CDR3 runs to 16 residues. Looked up from germline, CDR1 is SGHTA and CDR2 is FQGNSA. The V gene end was trimmed by 4 bases and the J gene end by 0 bases; junction bases not matched to a gene: 5. DNA of the CDR3: TGTGCCAGCAGCTCATCAGGGGGCAGCTCCTACAATGAGCAGTTCTTC. It codes for CASSSSGGSSYNEQFF.

The genes are TRBV7-9 and TRBJ2-7; the match to TRBD2 covers 13 bases. CDR1 is SEHNR and CDR2 is FQNEAQ in the germline V gene (reference sequence). J gave up 6 bases and V 5 bases, and 7 bases lay outside the gene matches. This CDR3 contains 15 residues. CDR3 sequence: CASSGTSGTLREQYF. CDR3 nucleotides: TGTGCCAGCAGCGGGACTAGCGGGACCCTCCGCGAGCAGTACTTC.

The chain joins TRBV7-3 to TRBJ1-2; D might be TRBD1 (5 bases). The CDR3 has 16 residues. The germline CDR1 and CDR2 sequences are SGHTA and FQGTGA. Trimming stripped 2 bases from V and 6 bases from J, with 19 bases between. The CDR3 sequence is CASSLGGLKDSHGYTF. Written as DNA, the CDR3 is TGTGCCAGCAGCTTAGGGGGACTAAAAGATAGCCATGGCTACACCTTC.

This clone was seen once. The V gene is TRBV19, the J gene TRBJ2-1; TRBD1 aligns across 7 bases. CDR3 size: 15 residues. The germline V gene has CDR1 LNHDA and CDR2 SQIVND (reference sequence). After removal of 7 bases from V and 9 bases from J, the junction contained 15 bases not matched to a gene. The CDR3 is CASTPTPRAGGEQFF. CDR3 nucleotide sequence: TGTGCCAGTACCCCGACCCCCCGGGCAGGGGGTGAGCAGTTCTTC.

This clone was detected only once. The rearrangement uses TRBV20-1 and TRBJ2-4; D remains ambiguous. V lost 6 bases and J 1 base, leaving 4 bases between the germline ends. The CDR3 length is 11 residues. CDR1 is DFQATT and CDR2 is SNEGSKA in the germline V gene (reference sequence). CDR3 nucleotide sequence: TGCAGTGCAAAGGCCAAAAACATTCAGTACTTC. Protein sequence: CSAKAKNIQYF.

This clone was recorded only once. The rearrangement links TRBV30 to TRBJ2-1; 7 bases align to TRBD2. The germline V gene has CDR1 GTSNPN and CDR2 SVGIG (reference sequence). The CDR3 covers 11 residues. DNA for the CDR3: TGTAGCCTAGCGGATCGCAATGAGCAGTTCTTC. Residues: CSLADRNEQFF.